The TCR beta chain under discussion was sequenced for a study of follicular helper T cells after annual influenza vaccination. Germline CDR1 is SGHTA and CDR2 is FQGNSA. The CDR3 has 11 amino acids. Trimming shortened V by 3 bases and J by 6 bases, and 4 bases separated the two germline ends. The method was immunoSEQ multiplex PCR; TCRdb's version includes in-frame clones alone and lacks a portion of them. The sample consists of about 15,000 clones, approximately 85% of them appearing once. Regarding time point: 2014-2015 season, pre-vaccination. This clonotype was obtained from an adult who received the influenza vaccine. The chain carries TRBV7-2 and TRBJ2-3; D is unclear. Here the sequenced sample was CXCR5- memory CD4+ T cells sorted from blood, taken on the day of influenza vaccination. CDR3 sequence (DNA): TGTGCCAGCAGCTTTTTGGATACGCAGTATTTT. It specifies CASSFLDTQYF.